This T cell receptor beta chain was sequenced in a study of PD-1 blockade in classical Hodgkin lymphoma. Details on this clone: Its antigen remains unknown.

Brentuximab vedotin exposure varied among the patients, all of whom had relapsed after autologous stem cell transplantation. Complete response, partial response or progressive disease were the best responses. CDR3 length equals 15 residues. The germline V gene encodes CDR1 SNHLY and CDR2 FYNNEI. Losses at the gene ends were 6 bases for V and 3 bases for J; bases not matched to a gene: 8. Findings of the study overall: For complete responders, baseline diversity was comparable to that of newly diagnosed patients. Individuals who commenced nivolumab within less than 1 year of ASCT were excluded. Unlike CD8+ TCR diversity, which did not rise significantly by C4D1, CD4+ TCR diversity did.

This table comes from immunoSEQ multiplex PCR, and its TCRdb copy is limited to in-frame clones, with some not included. Here the sample spans thousands of clones, about 76% being singletons. The sample in question was peripheral blood mononuclear cells (PBMCs), obtained before the second cycle of nivolumab. The J gene is TRBJ1-5, the V gene TRBV2; 7 bases map to TRBD1. The sequence was collected from a human donor with classical Hodgkin lymphoma. The CDR3 DNA is TGTGCCAGCAGCCCTAGGGACAGTTTCAATCAGCCCCAGCATTTT. This encodes CASSPRDSFNQPQHF.